This T cell receptor (beta chain) was identified in a study of beta chain features in type 1 diabetes. Since all of the isolated RNA was reverse transcribed, expressed TCRB transcripts were what got sequenced. Method: immunoSEQ multiplex PCR; TCRdb's copy keeps in-frame clones and lacks some. The sample contains hundreds of thousands of clones, around 13% of which appear only once. This CDR3 contains 15 residues. In germline, CDR1 is GTSNPN, CDR2 SVGIG (reference sequence). The junction had 5 bases not matched to a gene; V was cut back by 0 bases and J by 4 bases. The sequenced sample was naive CD4+ T cells from blood. The V call is TRBV30, the J call TRBJ2-3, with TRBD2 identical over 9 bases. The receptor was isolated from a man aged 25 to 40 in good health. CDR3 region: CAWSVPSGTADTQYF. Written as DNA, the CDR3 is TGTGCCTGGAGTGTTCCTAGCGGGACCGCAGATACGCAGTATTTT. The variable domain in full, completed from reference TRBV30 and TRBJ2-3, reads SQTIHQWPATLVQPVGSPLSLECTVEGTSNPNLYWYRQAAGRGLQLLFYSVGIGQISSEVPQNLSASRPQDRQFILSSKKLLLSDSGFYLCAWSVPSGTADTQYFGPGTRLTVL.